These 18 T cell receptor beta chains were sequenced from one sample in a study of blood T cell repertoires in COVID-19 (dated by TCRdb to about 2020). Receptor amplification or capture employed the immunoSEQ multiplex PCR assay. Drawn from immuneACCESS, this table holds only the in-frame rearrangements with V and J called that TCRdb kept. Clones are partly lost; checked studies trace under half to an unresolved V gene and leave the rest unexplained. The sample data list 150,000 to 250,000 clones, and roughly 94% of these were observed just once. The ten most abundant clones make up 0.6% to 0.8% of the sample. Input material: peripheral blood. The receptors were gathered from a man aged 25-45 years with COVID-19, enrolled during active disease.

The chain joins TRBV7-6 to TRBJ1-2, with D perhaps matching TRBD1 (6 bases). Trimming pared 5 bases from V and 4 bases from J, leaving 11 bases between. Germline V gives CDR1 SGHVS, CDR2 FNYEAQ. CDR3 length equals 13 residues. The CDR3 region is CASSQDRGYGYTF. The CDR3 DNA is TGTGCCAGCAGCCAGGACAGAGGCTATGGCTACACCTTC.

This clone occurred a few times. The V and J genes are TRBV7-2 and TRBJ1-6, with 10 bases that match TRBD1. This CDR3 is built from 20 residues. Unmatched junction bases numbered 8, after V lost 0 bases and J lost 0 bases. Germline CDR1 reads SGHTA; CDR2 reads FQGNSA. The CDR3 protein is CASSLARVGTGASYNSPLHF. DNA of the CDR3: TGTGCCAGCAGCTTAGCAAGGGTGGGGACAGGGGCCTCCTATAATTCACCCCTCCACTTT. The full variable domain, in which reference TRBV7-2 and TRBJ1-6 provide the parts outside the CDR3, is GAGVSQSPSNKVTEKGKDVELRCDPISGHTALYWYRQSLGQGLEFLIYFQGNSAPDKSGLPSDRFSAERTGGSVSTLTIQRTQQEDSAVYLCASSLARVGTGASYNSPLHFGNGTRLTVT.

The V gene is TRBV3-1 (or the pseudogene TRBV3-2), the J gene TRBJ2-7; 10 bases agree with TRBD1. The germline V gene has CDR1 LGHDT and CDR2 YNNKEL (reference sequence). V shed 4 bases, J shed 3 bases, and the junction held 6 bases outside the gene matches. The CDR3 runs 15 residues. CDR3 nucleotide sequence: TGTGCCAGCAGCCTGGGGACAGGGGCTGACTACGAGCAGTACTTC. Its protein product is CASSLGTGADYEQYF.

J is TRBJ1-2 and V is TRBV29-1; 7 positions agree with TRBD1. This CDR3 has 16 residues. In germline, CDR1 is SQVTM, CDR2 ANQGSEA. The V gene end was trimmed by 6 bases and the J gene end by 0 bases; junction bases not matched to a gene: 13. The CDR3 loop is CSVSPRGVSTNYGYTF. The CDR3 DNA follows: TGCAGCGTATCCCCCAGGGGGGTTTCTACTAACTATGGCTACACCTTC.

The V gene is TRBV7-9, the J gene TRBJ1-1, with 8 bases identical to TRBD1. The CDR3 contains 14 residues. Per the germline V gene, CDR1 is SEHNR and CDR2 is FQNEAQ (reference sequence). V was clipped by 5 bases and J by 7 bases; unmatched bases: 9. The CDR3 spells CASSQQGGLNEAFF. The CDR3 coding sequence is TGTGCCAGCAGCCAACAGGGGGGATTGAATGAAGCTTTCTTT.

This chain links TRBV9 with TRBJ2-1, with 12 bases aligning to TRBD2. V lost 6 bases to trimming and J lost 6 bases; unmatched junction nucleotides: 7. Germline values: CDR1 SGDLS, CDR2 YYNGEE. The CDR3 is 15 amino acids. The CDR3 DNA is TGTGCCAGCACCTCTAGCGGGGGGGCTCCCAATGAGCAGTTCTTC. It encodes CASTSSGGAPNEQFF.

The chain has TRBV2 and TRBJ2-1; 7 positions match TRBD1. V shed 6 bases and J 2 bases; nucleotides not matched to a gene: 4. Looked up from germline, CDR1 is SNHLY and CDR2 is FYNNEI. CDR3 length equals 14 residues. The CDR3 spells CASSETGTYNEQFF. The CDR3 DNA follows: TGTGCCAGCAGCGAGACAGGGACCTACAATGAGCAGTTCTTC.

The chain joins TRBV6-5 to TRBJ2-3, with TRBD2 matching 10 bases. The germline V gene encodes CDR1 MNHEY and CDR2 SVGAGI. J gave up 4 bases and V 8 bases, and 9 bases lay outside the gene matches. The CDR3 is 15 amino acids. The CDR3 region has the DNA TGTGCCAGCGGGCTAGCGGGGGAGGTGTCAGATACGCAGTATTTT. Translating gives CASGLAGEVSDTQYF.

The gene calls are TRBV5-1 and TRBJ1-1; D perhaps matches TRBD1 (6 bases). This CDR3 has 14 residues. The germline V and J ends were trimmed by 4 bases and 6 bases, with 16 bases remaining between them. Germline V gene data show CDR1 as SGHRS and CDR2 as YFSETQ. DNA for the CDR3: TGCGCCAGCAGCATGGGGGGACAATCGGCTGAAGCTTTCTTT. Translated: CASSMGGQSAEAFF.

The chain joins TRBV29-1 to TRBJ1-2; D might be TRBD1 (5 bases). Germline lookup yields CDR1 SQVTM and CDR2 ANQGSEA. The V end lost 4 bases, the J end lost 7 bases, and 16 bases lay between the germline ends. This CDR3 is built from 13 residues. The CDR3 bases are TGCAGCGTTGTCTGGGGCCGTCAGTCTGGCTACACCTTC. Translating gives CSVVWGRQSGYTF.

This clone was counted once. The V call is TRBV4-2, the J call TRBJ2-1; 12 bases map to TRBD2. The CDR3 runs 17 residues. CDR1 and CDR2 (germline): LGHNA, YNFKEQ. J lost 1 base, V lost 4 bases, and 5 bases had no gene match. In DNA form, the CDR3 reads TGTGCCAGCAGCCCCAGACTAGCGGGGGTTTCCTACAATGAGCAGTTCTTC. Residues: CASSPRLAGVSYNEQFF.

The chain employs TRBV16 and TRBJ1-1; 7 positions match TRBD1. The CDR3 consists of 14 residues. Per germline, CDR1 KGHSY and CDR2 FQNENV. The trim removed 4 bases at V and 4 bases at J, leaving 6 bases unmatched. CDR3 sequence: CASSRTGVSTEAFF. CDR3 coding DNA: TGTGCCAGCAGCCGAACAGGGGTTTCCACTGAAGCTTTCTTT.

V usage is TRBV19 and J usage is TRBJ1-6; D gene ambiguous. CDR3 size: 15 residues. From germline, CDR1 is LNHDA and CDR2 SQIVND (reference sequence). V lost 1 base to trimming and J lost 5 bases, with 9 bases between them. Written as DNA, the CDR3 is TGTGCCAGTAGTATAGGAGTTGCGGATAATTCACCCCTCCACTTT. Residues: CASSIGVADNSPLHF.

This clone was detected only a few times. The genes are TRBV5-4 and TRBJ2-7, with D possibly matching TRBD1 (6 bases). Trimming cost V 4 bases and J 3 bases, with 14 bases left between them. The CDR3 sequence is 14 residues long. The V gene's germline CDR1 is SGHNT and CDR2 YYREEE (reference sequence). CDR3 amino acids: CASSADLDSYEQYF. The CDR3 DNA reads as TGTGCCAGCAGCGCGGACCTGGACAGCTACGAGCAGTACTTC. The variable domain in full, with the rest retrieved from reference TRBV5-4 and TRBJ2-7, is ETGVTQSPTHLIKTRGQQVTLRCSSQSGHNTVSWYQQALGQGPQFIFQYYREEENGRGNFPPRFSGLQFPNYSSELNVNALELDDSALYLCASSADLDSYEQYFGPGTRLTVT.

The chain carries TRBV5-1 and TRBJ1-2; D possibly corresponds to TRBD1 (5 bases). This CDR3 spans 15 amino acids. The V gene's germline CDR1 is SGHRS and CDR2 YFSETQ. With 0 bases removed from V and 1 base from J, the gap between germline ends came to 10 bases. The CDR3 loop is CASSLEQGSNYGYTF. Here the CDR3 DNA reads TGCGCCAGCAGCTTGGAGCAGGGTAGTAACTATGGCTACACCTTC.

V gene TRBV12-3 or TRBV12-4 combines with J gene TRBJ1-1; D may be TRBD1 (5 bases). Trimming removed 4 bases at V and 4 bases at J, with 10 bases between. This CDR3 contains 13 residues. Written as DNA, the CDR3 is TGTGCCAGCAGTTCAGGGTTCGGCACTGAAGCTTTCTTT. This translates into CASSSGFGTEAFF.

The CDR3 sequence: CATEYTGLANEQFF. Here the CDR3 DNA reads TGTGCCACAGAATATACAGGGTTGGCCAATGAGCAGTTCTTC. The rearrangement joins TRBV19 to TRBJ2-1, with a weak D call TRBD1 (6 bases). The V end lost 10 bases, the J end lost 6 bases, and 19 bases lay between the germline ends. The CDR3 extends over 14 amino acids. The germline gives CDR1 LNHDA, CDR2 SQIVND (reference sequence). The full variable domain, with the rest looked up from reference TRBV19 and TRBJ2-1, is DGGITQSPKYLFRKEGQNVTLSCEQNLNHDAMYWYRQDPGQGLRLIYYSQIVNDFQKGDIAEGYSVSREKKESFPLTVTSAQKNPTAFYLCATEYTGLANEQFFGPGTRLTVL.

The chain links TRBV6-5 to TRBJ2-7; 12 nucleotides match TRBD2. V trimming: 7 bases; J trimming: 4 bases; junction bases outside the gene matches: 5. The germline V gene encodes CDR1 MNHEY and CDR2 SVGAGI. The CDR3 runs 14 residues. DNA for the CDR3: TGTGCCAGCAAGCTAGCGGGGGGGCCTTACGAGCAGTACTTC. Protein sequence: CASKLAGGPYEQYF.